The rows below give T cell receptor beta chains drawn from one sample of a study of regulatory T cells in long-lasting Graves disease. TCRdb ran MiXCR on the multiplex PCR reads and lists one entry per CDR3 protein. The sample carries approximately 690,000 distinct CDR3 sequences, around 30% recorded once. This specimen consisted of peripheral blood mononuclear cells (PBMCs), obtained when the disease was refractory, from a patient treated with antithyroid drugs. These receptors were obtained from a female donor with Graves disease. CDR3s include the opening cysteine and the closing phenylalanine or tryptophan. The D gene is left open where the match is weak. Expanded clones are given a class, and other clones once, few, many or no size at all.

v_call,d_call,clone_size,j_call,cdr3_aa,cdr3_nt
TRBV28,-,many,TRBJ1-5,CASSLTQGSGNQPQHF,TGTGCCAGCAGTCTGACTCAGGGCAGCGGCAATCAGCCCCAGCATTTT
TRBV20-1,-,few,TRBJ1-6,CSARGSNSPLHF,TGCAGTGCTAGAGGCAGCAATTCACCCCTCCACTTT
TRBV5-1,TRBD2,-,TRBJ2-7,CASRGEGLIEQYF,TGCGCCAGCAGGGGGGAGGGACTCATCGAGCAGTACTTC
TRBV20-1,TRBD1,few,TRBJ1-2,CSARDSGQTYGYTF,TGCAGTGCTAGAGACTCGGGACAGACGTATGGCTACACCTTC
TRBV29-1,-,-,TRBJ1-3,CSVDYRNTIYF,TGCAGCGTTGACTATCGAAACACCATATATTTT
TRBV7-2,-,-,TRBJ2-5,CASSLAAIGTQETQYF,TGTGCCAGCAGCTTAGCTGCGATCGGTACTCAAGAGACCCAGTACTTC
TRBV28,-,few,TRBJ1-1,CASSFFMGTGMNTEAFF,TGTGCCAGCAGTTTCTTTATGGGGACGGGAATGAACACTGAAGCTTTCTTT
TRBV28,-,-,TRBJ1-5,CASSLVLGRSEPQHF,TGTGCCAGCAGTTTAGTTCTGGGGAGGAGTGAGCCCCAGCATTTT
TRBV3-1,-,-,TRBJ2-1,CASSHIDRIPSNEQFF,TGTGCCAGCAGCCATATAGACAGAATTCCTAGCAATGAGCAGTTCTTC
TRBV18,-,-,TRBJ2-7,CASSPPQGEQYF,TGTGCCAGCTCACCACCCCAGGGCGAGCAGTACTTC
TRBV29-1,-,-,TRBJ2-7,CSVEWFGSDYEQYF,TGCAGCGTTGAATGGTTCGGATCTGACTACGAGCAGTACTTC
TRBV20-1,-,few,TRBJ1-5,CSAGAGVNQPQHF,TGCAGTGCTGGGGCAGGGGTCAATCAGCCCCAGCATTTT
TRBV6-1,-,-,TRBJ1-2,CASTHTGSSGYTF,TGTGCCAGCACCCACACAGGGAGCAGCGGCTACACCTTC
TRBV12-3/TRBV12-4,-,-,TRBJ1-2,CASRAGTSAYGYTF,TGTGCCAGCAGGGCAGGGACATCCGCCTATGGCTACACCTTC
TRBV29-1,-,-,TRBJ2-2,CSAGEGAITGELFF,TGCAGCGCCGGGGAGGGGGCTATCACCGGGGAGCTGTTTTTT
TRBV28,-,many,TRBJ1-1,CASILSPPLTEAFF,TGTGCCAGCATACTGTCTCCTCCTCTCACTGAAGCTTTCTTT
TRBV3-1,-,few,TRBJ1-1,CASSQARGKVLNTEAFF,TGTGCCAGCAGCCAAGCTCGGGGGAAGGTCTTGAACACTGAAGCTTTCTTT
TRBV14,TRBD1,-,TRBJ2-5,CASSQTGTGPQKTQYF,TGTGCCAGCAGCCAGACCGGGACAGGCCCACAAAAGACCCAGTACTTC
TRBV7-9,-,-,TRBJ2-7,CASSAQGFYEQYF,TGTGCCAGCAGCGCACAGGGCTTTTACGAGCAGTACTTC
TRBV29-1,-,-,TRBJ1-2,CSVEWQNYGYTF,TGCAGCGTTGAATGGCAGAACTATGGCTACACCTTC
TRBV10-3,TRBD1,-,TRBJ1-2,CAISEGTGTLYGYTF,TGTGCCATCAGTGAGGGGACAGGCACTCTCTATGGCTACACCTTC
TRBV5-5,-,few,TRBJ1-1,CASSFERTANTEAFF,TGTGCCAGCAGCTTCGAGCGGACAGCGAACACTGAAGCTTTCTTT
TRBV10-3,-,few,TRBJ2-6,CASQAANVLTF,TGTGCCTCCCAGGCGGCCAACGTCCTGACTTTC